This T cell receptor (beta chain) was sequenced in a study of blood T cell repertoires in COVID-19. Germline CDR1 reads SQVTM; CDR2 reads ANQGSEA. V lost 7 bases and J lost 7; bases outside the gene matches: 9. This CDR3 has 12 residues. Profiled with immunoSEQ multiplex PCR; TCRdb holds only in-frame clones, not every one. The table lists almost 200,000 clones, 75% to 85% of them singletons, with around 5.4% in the top ten. The V and J genes are TRBV29-1 and TRBJ1-1; 7 bases line up with TRBD1. This clonotype was obtained from a woman between 40 and 50 years old with COVID-19, enrolled during active disease. Sample: peripheral blood. Written as DNA, the CDR3 is TGCAGCGCTGGAATACAGGGGATTGAAGCTTTCTTT. Its protein product is CSAGIQGIEAFF.